Listed below are T cell receptor beta chains from one sample, sequenced in a study of blood T cell repertoires in COVID-19. TCRdb keeps only in-frame clones here, not all; method: immunoSEQ multiplex PCR. The table lists about 60,000 clones, about 76% of them singletons. Input material: peripheral blood. All receptors come from a woman older than 75 with acute or convalescent COVID-19. Each CDR3 is given with its conserved first and last residue. D genes are given only for firm matches. Part of the rows lack a size; the others show once, few, many or a class for expanded clones.

d_gene | j_gene | v_gene | abundance | CDR3aa | CDR3nt
TRBD2 | TRBJ2-1 | TRBV27 | NA | CASSSGTSGIGEQFF | TGTGCCAGCAGTTCCGGGACTAGCGGGATTGGTGAGCAGTTCTTC
NA | TRBJ2-3 | TRBV12-5 | NA | CASGLDLAGTQYF | TGTGCTAGTGGTTTGGACCTAGCAGGTACGCAGTATTTT
TRBD1 | TRBJ1-1 | TRBV28 | NA | CASSPPGQATLRDTEAFF | TGTGCCAGCAGTCCTCCGGGACAGGCCACCCTCCGTGACACTGAAGCTTTCTTT
NA | TRBJ2-7 | TRBV7-9 | NA | CASSPYGSGDYEQYF | TGTGCCAGCAGCCCATACGGGTCGGGGGACTACGAGCAGTACTTC
NA | TRBJ2-7 | TRBV5-4 | NA | CASSPGQGSRAYEQYF | TGTGCCAGCAGTCCGGGTCAGGGCAGCAGGGCCTACGAGCAGTACTTC
TRBD1 | TRBJ1-2 | TRBV5-6 | NA | CASSLAGGGAGVYGYTF | TGTGCCAGCAGCTTGGCTGGAGGGGGCGCCGGGGTGTATGGCTACACCTTC
TRBD1 | TRBJ1-2 | TRBV5-1 | NA | CASRETGDHYGYTF | TGCGCCAGCAGAGAGACAGGGGATCACTATGGCTACACCTTC
TRBD2 | TRBJ2-7 | TRBV19 | NA | CASRTSGSYEQYF | TGTGCCAGCCGGACTAGCGGGAGTTACGAGCAGTACTTC
TRBD1 | TRBJ2-3 | TRBV7-2 | NA | CASSSGDRISTDTQYF | TGTGCCAGCAGCTCTGGGGACAGGATCAGCACAGATACGCAGTATTTT
NA | TRBJ1-2 | TRBV20-1 | few | CSASGGALSYGYTF | TGCAGTGCTAGTGGCGGGGCGCTCAGCTATGGCTACACCTTC
TRBD2 | TRBJ2-7 | TRBV2 | NA | CASSGLAGGRSYEQYF | TGTGCCAGCAGCGGACTAGCGGGAGGGAGGTCCTACGAGCAGTACTTC
TRBD1 | TRBJ2-3 | TRBV2 | few | CASSEQGQGADTQYF | TGTGCCAGCAGTGAACAGGGACAGGGTGCAGATACGCAGTATTTT
NA | TRBJ2-3 | TRBV28 | NA | CASSYPLSGPTDTQYF | TGTGCCAGCAGTTACCCCCTCAGCGGGCCCACAGATACGCAGTATTTT
NA | TRBJ1-1 | TRBV19 | NA | CASSPRGSLNTEAFF | TGTGCCAGTAGTCCCAGGGGTAGTTTGAACACTGAAGCTTTCTTT
TRBD1 | TRBJ2-7 | TRBV28 | NA | CASSSRDRSYEQYF | TGTGCCAGCAGTTCCCGGGACAGGAGCTACGAGCAGTACTTC
TRBD2 | TRBJ2-1 | TRBV30 | NA | CAWTIGLAGVYNEQFF | TGTGCCTGGACAATCGGACTAGCGGGAGTCTACAATGAGCAGTTCTTC
NA | TRBJ2-2 | TRBV7-3 | NA | CASSARGSGELFF | TGTGCCAGCAGCGCCAGAGGGTCCGGGGAGCTGTTTTTT
TRBD2 | TRBJ2-1 | TRBV29-1 | NA | CSVEGPVNGRASEQFF | TGCAGCGTTGAAGGCCCCGTGAACGGGAGGGCCAGTGAGCAGTTCTTC
NA | TRBJ1-1 | TRBV5-1 | few | CASSSQDQVSTEAFF | TGCGCCAGCAGCTCGCAAGACCAGGTCTCGACTGAAGCTTTCTTT
TRBD1 | TRBJ2-1 | TRBV28 | NA | CASSRQGALDNEQFF | TGTGCCAGCAGTCGCCAGGGGGCGCTTGACAATGAGCAGTTCTTC
NA | TRBJ1-5 | TRBV5-1 | NA | CASSLDGSDQPQHF | TGCGCCAGCAGCTTGGACGGGTCGGATCAGCCCCAGCATTTT
NA | TRBJ1-5 | TRBV2 | NA | CASIETPSNQPQHF | TGTGCCAGCATTGAGACACCTAGCAATCAGCCCCAGCATTTT
NA | TRBJ1-1 | TRBV28 | NA | CASSILNGGAFF | TGTGCCAGCAGCATCCTTAACGGAGGAGCTTTCTTT
NA | TRBJ2-1 | TRBV12-1 | few | CASNRDSSSYNEQFF | TGTGCCAGCAACCGGGACAGCAGCTCCTACAATGAGCAGTTCTTC
TRBD2 | TRBJ2-1 | TRBV4-1 | once | CASSHPGTSSYNEQFF | TGCGCCAGCAGCCATCCCGGGACTAGCTCCTACAATGAGCAGTTCTTC
NA | TRBJ2-3 | TRBV5-1 | NA | CASSLVGVGGPGTDTQYF | TGCGCCAGCAGCTTGGTGGGCGTCGGAGGGCCGGGCACAGATACGCAGTATTTT
NA | TRBJ2-1 | TRBV27 | NA | CASSLGQGRKNEQFF | TGTGCCAGCAGTTTGGGTCAGGGTAGAAAAAATGAGCAGTTCTTC
TRBD1 | TRBJ2-1 | TRBV2 | NA | CASSTGGSYNEQFF | TGTGCCAGCAGTACAGGGGGATCCTACAATGAGCAGTTCTTC
NA | TRBJ2-2 | TRBV6-6 | NA | CASSRSGTRNTGELFF | TGTGCCAGCAGTCGATCCGGGACAAGAAACACCGGGGAGCTGTTTTTT
NA | TRBJ1-1 | TRBV2 | NA | CASRRGVNTEAFF | TGTGCCAGCAGGCGGGGCGTGAACACTGAAGCTTTCTTT
NA | TRBJ1-1 | TRBV12-3/TRBV12-4 | NA | CASRSLGRTEAFF | TGTGCCAGCAGGTCCCTTGGGCGCACTGAAGCTTTCTTT
NA | TRBJ2-1 | TRBV6-7 | NA | CASSYSIRAGQTLYNEQFF | TGTGCCAGCAGTTACTCGATTCGTGCCGGACAGACCCTCTACAATGAGCAGTTCTTC
NA | TRBJ1-5 | TRBV24-1 | NA | CATSANRRTAKANQPQHF | TGTGCCACCAGTGCCAACCGCCGGACAGCCAAGGCGAATCAGCCCCAGCATTTT
NA | TRBJ1-5 | TRBV28 | NA | CASRRQVRQPQHF | TGTGCCAGCAGACGACAGGTTCGTCAGCCCCAGCATTTT
NA | TRBJ2-7 | TRBV5-5 | NA | CASSPQDGAPYYEQYF | TGTGCCAGCAGCCCCCAGGATGGGGCACCCTACTACGAGCAGTACTTC
NA | TRBJ2-1 | TRBV24-1 | NA | CATSDSRSGNNEQFF | TGTGCCACCAGTGATTCTCGGTCAGGAAACAATGAGCAGTTCTTC
TRBD1 | TRBJ2-7 | TRBV7-2 | once | CASSARQGDEQYF | TGTGCCAGCAGCGCCCGACAGGGAGACGAGCAGTACTTC
NA | TRBJ1-1 | TRBV11-2 | NA | CASSLLGNTEAFF | TGTGCCAGCAGCCTGCTAGGGAACACTGAAGCTTTCTTT
NA | TRBJ2-3 | TRBV7-9 | NA | CASSGPRATQYF | TGTGCCAGCAGCGGCCCCAGGGCTACGCAGTATTTT
NA | TRBJ2-7 | TRBV30 | NA | CAHGGGTVRLYF | TGTGCCCACGGGGGTGGGACAGTACGCTTGTACTTC
TRBD2 | TRBJ2-1 | TRBV19 | NA | CASSSLAGEFLHEQFF | TGTGCCAGTAGTAGCCTAGCGGGAGAATTTTTGCATGAGCAGTTCTTC
TRBD1 | TRBJ1-1 | TRBV2 | NA | CASSRPQGGDTEAFF | TGTGCCAGCAGTCGGCCGCAGGGGGGCGACACTGAAGCTTTCTTT
TRBD1 | TRBJ1-5 | TRBV28 | NA | CASSFGRGGNQPQHF | TGTGCCAGCAGTTTTGGCAGGGGGGGCAATCAGCCCCAGCATTTT
TRBD1 | TRBJ2-6 | TRBV4-1 | few | CASSPQGQGRTGANVLTF | TGCGCCAGCAGCCCCCAAGGACAGGGCAGGACTGGGGCCAACGTCCTGACTTTC
NA | TRBJ1-5 | TRBV7-2 | NA | CASSPGDRQPQHF | TGTGCCAGCAGTCCAGGGGATCGGCAGCCCCAGCATTTT
TRBD1 | TRBJ1-2 | TRBV25-1 | NA | CASTRGQEYGYTF | TGTGCCAGCACACGGGGACAGGAATATGGCTACACCTTC
TRBD1 | TRBJ1-6 | TRBV7-8 | NA | CASSLTGVDGSPLHF | TGTGCCAGCAGCCTGACAGGGGTGGACGGGTCACCCCTCCACTTT
NA | TRBJ1-1 | TRBV6-5 | NA | CASSRGNRVGTEAFF | TGTGCCAGCAGCCGTGGTAACAGGGTTGGCACTGAAGCTTTCTTT
NA | TRBJ1-1 | TRBV9 | NA | CASTREGYEAFF | TGTGCCAGCACCAGGGAAGGATATGAAGCTTTCTTT
TRBD2 | TRBJ2-7 | TRBV19 | NA | CASSQASGRYEQYF | TGTGCCAGTAGTCAGGCTAGCGGACGCTACGAGCAGTACTTC
TRBD2 | TRBJ2-3 | TRBV7-8 | NA | CASSLDRGRKTDTQYF | TGTGCCAGCAGCTTAGATCGCGGGAGGAAAACAGATACGCAGTATTTT